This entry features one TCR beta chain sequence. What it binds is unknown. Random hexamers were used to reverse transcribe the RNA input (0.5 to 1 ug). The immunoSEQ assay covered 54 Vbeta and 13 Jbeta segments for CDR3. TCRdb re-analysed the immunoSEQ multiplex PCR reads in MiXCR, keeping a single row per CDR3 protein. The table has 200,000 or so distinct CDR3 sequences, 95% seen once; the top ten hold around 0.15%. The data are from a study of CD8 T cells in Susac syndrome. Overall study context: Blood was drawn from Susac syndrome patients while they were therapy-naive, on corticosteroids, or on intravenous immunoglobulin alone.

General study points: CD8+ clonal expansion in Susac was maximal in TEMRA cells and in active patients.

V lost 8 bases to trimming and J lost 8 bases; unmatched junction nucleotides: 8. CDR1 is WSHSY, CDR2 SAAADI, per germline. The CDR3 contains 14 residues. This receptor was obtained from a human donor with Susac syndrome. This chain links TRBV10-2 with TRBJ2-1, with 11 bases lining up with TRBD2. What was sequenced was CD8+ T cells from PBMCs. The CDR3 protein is CASLTSGRSDEQFF. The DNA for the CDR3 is TGCGCCAGCCTTACTAGCGGGAGAAGCGATGAGCAGTTCTTC.